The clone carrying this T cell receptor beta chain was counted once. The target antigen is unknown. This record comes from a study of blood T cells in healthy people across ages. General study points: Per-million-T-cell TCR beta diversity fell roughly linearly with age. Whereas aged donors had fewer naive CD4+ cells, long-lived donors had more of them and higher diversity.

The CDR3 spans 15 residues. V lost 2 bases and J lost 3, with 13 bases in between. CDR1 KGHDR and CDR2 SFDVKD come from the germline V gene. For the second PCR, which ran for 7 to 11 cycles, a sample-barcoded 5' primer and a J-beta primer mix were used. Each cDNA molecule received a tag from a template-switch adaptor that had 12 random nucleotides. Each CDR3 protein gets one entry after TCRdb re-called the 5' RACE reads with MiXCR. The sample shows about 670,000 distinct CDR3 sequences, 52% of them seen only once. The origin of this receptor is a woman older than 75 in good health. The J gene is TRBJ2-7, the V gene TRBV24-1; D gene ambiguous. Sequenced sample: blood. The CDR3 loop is CATSDSSKSHYEQYF. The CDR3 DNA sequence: TGTGCCACCAGTGATTCAAGCAAGAGCCACTACGAGCAGTACTTC.